The 25 T cell receptor beta chains below all came from one sample that was sequenced in a study of T-cell reconstitution after alpha-beta-depleted transplantation in children. Unique molecular identifiers were incorporated when the TCRbeta library was constructed. TCRdb re-analysed the PCR reads in MiXCR, keeping a single row per CDR3 protein. The sample shows 150,000 to 200,000 distinct CDR3 sequences, approximately 6.6% of them seen only once. Specimen: PBMCs from the stem cell graft donor, collected from the stem cell graft. The source is a human donor who donated a stem cell graft to a child with Wiskott-Aldrich syndrome.

This clonotype was seen ten or more times. This chain connects TRBV20-1 to TRBJ2-1, with 8 bases lining up with TRBD2. Germline CDR1 DFQATT, CDR2 SNEGSKA (reference sequence). Trimming at V came to 5 bases and at J to 8 bases, leaving 11 bases not matched to a gene. The CDR3 loop spans 14 amino acids. CDR3 DNA: TGCAGTGCTCGCGGGGGGAGGGTGGTCGATGAGCAGTTCTTC. As protein: CSARGGRVVDEQFF.

This clonotype was found many times. The chain employs TRBV6-1 and TRBJ2-3, with 8 bases that match TRBD1. Germline-derived CDR1 and CDR2 are MNHNS and SASEGT. With 4 bases clipped from V and 2 bases from J, the junction kept 8 bases outside the gene matches. This CDR3 has 16 amino acids. The CDR3, as DNA: TGTGCCAGCAGTGCCTCGGACAGGGCTCCCACAGATACGCAGTATTTT. Protein: CASSASDRAPTDTQYF.

This clonotype was seen more than once but under ten times. The chain couples TRBV30 to TRBJ2-1; D tentatively reads TRBD1 or TRBD2 (6 bases each). Trimming pared 2 bases from V and 1 base from J, leaving 21 bases between. This CDR3 is 18 amino acids long. Germline values: CDR1 GTSNPN, CDR2 SVGIG (reference sequence). The CDR3 bases are TGTGCCTGGAGTTGGGGCTTGATGGGGGGCCCGTCCTACAATGAGCAGTTCTTC. Translating it yields CAWSWGLMGGPSYNEQFF.

This clonotype was seen ten or more times. This chain connects TRBV20-1 to TRBJ1-2; no firm D call. The germline V and J ends were trimmed by 5 bases and 2 bases, with 9 bases remaining between them. The CDR3 contains 12 residues. Germline loops: CDR1 DFQATT, CDR2 SNEGSKA (reference sequence). The CDR3 region is CSAAGPNYGYTF. The CDR3 coding sequence is TGCAGTGCTGCTGGACCGAACTATGGCTACACCTTC.

This clonotype was seen ten or more times. The chain is built from TRBV7-9 and TRBJ2-3, with unresolved D. The V end lost 5 bases, the J end lost 0 bases, and 6 bases lay between the germline ends. The CDR3 spans 13 residues. Per the germline V gene, CDR1 is SEHNR and CDR2 is FQNEAQ (reference sequence). CDR3 DNA sequence: TGTGCCAGCAGCGTAGGAAGCACAGATACGCAGTATTTT. Translating gives CASSVGSTDTQYF.

Ten or more counts support this clonotype. J is TRBJ2-2 and V is TRBV25-1; D ambiguous. Trimming left V 0 bases short and J 4 bases short, with 12 bases between. CDR1 MGHDK and CDR2 SYGVNS come from the germline V gene. This CDR3 has 16 amino acids. The CDR3 loop reads CASSEYGVGRTGELFF. The CDR3 coding sequence is TGTGCCAGCAGTGAATATGGGGTAGGGCGCACCGGGGAGCTGTTTTTT.

This clonotype was counted at least ten times. The gene calls are TRBV5-1 and TRBJ2-1, with D perhaps TRBD1 (6 bases). Germline V gives CDR1 SGHRS, CDR2 YFSETQ. Trimming left V 2 bases short and J 0 bases short, with 12 bases between. This CDR3 region has 16 residues. The CDR3 spells CASSLRTASSYNEQFF. CDR3 DNA: TGCGCCAGCAGCTTAAGGACAGCTTCCTCCTACAATGAGCAGTTCTTC.

The sample holds a few counts of this clonotype. The chain couples TRBV7-9 to TRBJ2-5; a weak D match, TRBD2 (6 bases). Trimming pared 5 bases from V and 3 bases from J, leaving 19 bases between. There are 16 residues in the CDR3. The germline CDR1 and CDR2 sequences are SEHNR and FQNEAQ (reference sequence). The CDR3, as DNA: TGTGCCAGCAGCAACCGCGGGGCAGAGAAGGAAGAGACCCAGTACTTC. This translates into CASSNRGAEKEETQYF.

In its sample, this clonotype was seen many times. The chain employs TRBV10-3 and TRBJ2-7; D is tentatively TRBD1 or TRBD2 (5 bases each). This CDR3 region has 15 residues. Trimming took 3 bases from V and 5 from J, leaving 17 bases between them. The germline CDR1 and CDR2 sequences are ENHRY and SYGVKD. This chain's CDR3 is CAISDERSRGNEQYF. For the CDR3, the DNA is TGTGCCATCAGTGATGAGCGGTCCCGGGGCAACGAGCAGTACTTC.

The chain carries TRBV5-6 and TRBJ2-5, with 12 bases lining up with TRBD2. V was pared by 4 bases and J by 3 bases, with 7 bases of the junction left unmatched. CDR3 length: 16 residues. Germline loops: CDR1 SGHDT, CDR2 YYEEEE. The CDR3 here is CASSTGLAGTKETQYF. CDR3 nucleotide sequence: TGTGCCAGCAGCACAGGACTAGCGGGAACAAAAGAGACCCAGTACTTC.

This clonotype was seen repeatedly, ten times or more. The genes are TRBV7-2 and TRBJ2-1, with TRBD2 matching over 7 bases. This CDR3 is built from 16 residues. Germline CDR1 is SGHTA and CDR2 is FQGNSA. Trimming cost V 1 base and J 4 bases; bases outside gene matches: 7. This CDR3 is CASSLVRASGYNEQFF. The CDR3 DNA sequence: TGTGCCAGCAGCTTAGTTAGGGCTAGCGGTTACAATGAGCAGTTCTTC.

The count of this clonotype is one. The rearrangement joins TRBV19 to TRBJ1-1; D uncertain. V lost 6 bases and J lost 6, with 20 bases in between. CDR3 length equals 15 residues. Germline values: CDR1 LNHDA, CDR2 SQIVND (reference sequence). CDR3 residues: CASRGGSIYESEAFF. CDR3 DNA sequence: TGTGCCAGTAGGGGCGGGTCAATCTATGAATCTGAAGCTTTCTTT.

This clonotype was picked up many times. The chain has TRBV4-3 and TRBJ2-1, with 9 bases matching TRBD2. V lost 3 bases and J lost 6; bases outside the gene matches: 9. The CDR3 totals 16 residues. Germline V gives CDR1 LGHNA, CDR2 YSLEER. Written as DNA, the CDR3 is TGCGCCAGCAGCCACGGGTTTGGTAGCGGGAGCAATGAGCAGTTCTTC. Amino acids: CASSHGFGSGSNEQFF.

This clonotype has ten or more counts. The chain employs TRBV28 and TRBJ1-2, with 8 bases that match TRBD1. This CDR3 contains 15 residues. The germline V gene has CDR1 MDHEN and CDR2 SYDVKM. V lost 6 bases, J lost 5 bases, and 11 bases stayed unmatched. CDR3 nucleotide sequence: TGTGCCAGCAGCCCCTCGACAGGGGAGCTTTATGGCTACACCTTC. This translates into CASSPSTGELYGYTF.

At least ten counts were recorded for this clonotype. The V call is TRBV11-2, the J call TRBJ2-1; 7 nucleotides align to TRBD2. Germline CDR1 reads SGHAT; CDR2 reads FQNNGV. J was trimmed by 6 bases and V by 2 bases; bases with no gene match: 1. CDR3 length: 13 residues. The CDR3 region has the DNA TGTGCCAGCAGCTTAAGGGAGGGCAATGAGCAGTTCTTC. The encoded protein is CASSLREGNEQFF.

This clonotype was seen many times. The CDR3 is CASSQVGRGDQETQYF. DNA of the CDR3: TGTGCCAGCAGCCAAGTGGGACGGGGGGACCAAGAGACCCAGTACTTC. The chain is built from TRBV4-2 and TRBJ2-5, with 7 bases identical to TRBD2. The CDR3 has 16 residues. CDR1 and CDR2 from the germline V gene are LGHNA and YNFKEQ. V trimming: 1 base; J trimming: 0 bases; junction bases outside the gene matches: 5.

The table lists this clonotype with many counts. The CDR3 DNA reads as TGTGCCAGCAGACCCGGAACGGTAGGGGCCTACGAGCAGTACTTC. Translation gives CASRPGTVGAYEQYF. V usage is TRBV27 and J usage is TRBJ2-7, with a possible D match to TRBD1 (5 bases). The CDR3 runs to 15 residues. Trimming took 6 bases from V and 2 from J, leaving 17 bases between them. Germline V gene sequence: CDR1 MNHEY, CDR2 SMNVEV (reference sequence).

This clonotype was detected many times. The gene calls are TRBV6-5 and TRBJ2-1; tentative D call: TRBD2 (6 bases). This CDR3 region has 16 residues. Trimming shortened V by 1 base and J by 4 bases, and 14 bases separated the two germline ends. Germline CDR1 and CDR2: MNHEY and SVGAGI. This CDR3 is CASSYFGRETYNEQFF. The CDR3 DNA follows: TGTGCCAGCAGTTACTTTGGACGGGAGACGTACAATGAGCAGTTCTTC.

The V gene is TRBV30, the J gene TRBJ1-1; possible D gene TRBD1, 6 bases. The germline V and J ends were trimmed by 2 bases and 5 bases, with 15 bases remaining between them. The CDR3 has 14 amino acids. The germline CDR1 and CDR2 sequences are GTSNPN and SVGIG (reference sequence). CDR3 protein: CAWSPSGAETEAFF. CDR3 nucleotides: TGTGCCTGGAGTCCCTCGGGGGCTGAGACTGAAGCTTTCTTT. The full variable domain, in which reference TRBV30 and TRBJ1-1 provide the parts outside the CDR3, is SQTIHQWPATLVQPVGSPLSLECTVEGTSNPNLYWYRQAAGRGLQLLFYSVGIGQISSEVPQNLSASRPQDRQFILSSKKLLLSDSGFYLCAWSPSGAETEAFFGQGTRLTVV.

A word on this clonotype: A much bigger clone sits one base away, suggesting this may be a read error. The genes are TRBV12-3 or TRBV12-4 and TRBJ1-5; D not resolved. This CDR3 is built from 13 residues. This CDR3 reads CASSQNSKQPQHF. CDR3 nucleotide sequence: TGTGCCAGCAGTCAAAACAGCAAACAGCCCCAGCATTTT.

At least ten counts were recorded for this clonotype. V usage is TRBV20-1 and J usage is TRBJ1-1, with 12 bases lining up with TRBD1. The CDR3 has 17 residues. V was clipped by 0 bases and J by 1 base; unmatched bases: 6. Germline V gives CDR1 DFQATT, CDR2 SNEGSKA (reference sequence). Here the CDR3 reads CSARDRDRGRQNTEAFF. Written as DNA, the CDR3 is TGCAGTGCTAGAGACCGGGACAGGGGGCGGCAGAACACTGAAGCTTTCTTT.

This clonotype was seen ten or more times. This sequence joins TRBV6-6 and TRBJ1-3; D unclear. Germline CDR1 is MNHNY and CDR2 is SVGAGI (reference sequence). The ends were cut back, 6 bases at V and 4 bases at J, with 10 bases in the middle. The CDR3 covers 13 residues. The CDR3 DNA reads TGTGCCAGCAGGAGGACGGACGGAAACACCATATATTTT. The encoded protein is CASRRTDGNTIYF.

The chain joins TRBV7-2 to TRBJ2-7; D remains ambiguous. The germline gives CDR1 SGHTA, CDR2 FQGNSA. The ends were cut back, 4 bases at V and 0 bases at J, with 16 bases in the middle. The CDR3 is made up of 16 amino acids. The CDR3 region has the DNA TGTGCCAGCAGCTCCCGTCTGGACCTAAGCTCCTACGAGCAGTACTTC. Translating it yields CASSSRLDLSSYEQYF. Using reference TRBV7-2 and TRBJ2-7 for the parts outside the CDR3, the full variable domain is GAGVSQSPSNKVTEKGKDVELRCDPISGHTALYWYRQSLGQGLEFLIYFQGNSAPDKSGLPSDRFSAERTGGSVSTLTIQRTQQEDSAVYLCASSSRLDLSSYEQYFGPGTRLTVT.

The sample holds many counts of this clonotype. The chain is built from TRBV12-3 or TRBV12-4 and TRBJ2-1; D gene uncertain. Trimming took 5 bases from V and 0 from J, leaving 11 bases between them. The CDR3 is made up of 15 amino acids. DNA of the CDR3: TGTGCCAGCAGTCCTAGTGGGCTCTCCTACAATGAGCAGTTCTTC. Translating gives CASSPSGLSYNEQFF.

This clonotype was observed a few times. V is TRBV3-1 and J is TRBJ1-2; 8 bases match TRBD1. The germline V gene encodes CDR1 LGHDT and CDR2 YNNKEL (reference sequence). Trimming at V came to 4 bases and at J to 6 bases, leaving 10 bases not matched to a gene. The CDR3 is made up of 15 amino acids. The CDR3 sequence: CASSRRTGPGNGYTF. In DNA, the CDR3 is TGTGCCAGCAGCCGAAGGACAGGGCCGGGGAATGGCTACACCTTC. Variable domain in full (rest from reference TRBV3-1 and TRBJ1-2): DTAVSQTPKYLVTQMGNDKSIKCEQNLGHDTMYWYKQDSKKFLKIMFSYNNKELIINETVPNRFSPKSPDKAHLNLHINSLELGDSAVYFCASSRRTGPGNGYTFGSGTRLTVV.